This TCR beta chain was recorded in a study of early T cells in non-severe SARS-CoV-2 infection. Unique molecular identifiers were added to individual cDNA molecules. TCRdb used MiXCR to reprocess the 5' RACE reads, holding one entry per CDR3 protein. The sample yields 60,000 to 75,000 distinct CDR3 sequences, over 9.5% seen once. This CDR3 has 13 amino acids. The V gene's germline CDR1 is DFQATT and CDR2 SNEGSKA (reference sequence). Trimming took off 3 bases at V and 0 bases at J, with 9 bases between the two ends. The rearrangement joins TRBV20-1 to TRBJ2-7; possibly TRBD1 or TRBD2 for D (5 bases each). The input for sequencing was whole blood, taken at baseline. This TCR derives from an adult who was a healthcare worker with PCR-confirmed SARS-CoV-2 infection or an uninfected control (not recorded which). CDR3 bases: TGCAGTGCTAGTGACGGGACCTCCTACGAGCAGTACTTC. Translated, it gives CSASDGTSYEQYF.